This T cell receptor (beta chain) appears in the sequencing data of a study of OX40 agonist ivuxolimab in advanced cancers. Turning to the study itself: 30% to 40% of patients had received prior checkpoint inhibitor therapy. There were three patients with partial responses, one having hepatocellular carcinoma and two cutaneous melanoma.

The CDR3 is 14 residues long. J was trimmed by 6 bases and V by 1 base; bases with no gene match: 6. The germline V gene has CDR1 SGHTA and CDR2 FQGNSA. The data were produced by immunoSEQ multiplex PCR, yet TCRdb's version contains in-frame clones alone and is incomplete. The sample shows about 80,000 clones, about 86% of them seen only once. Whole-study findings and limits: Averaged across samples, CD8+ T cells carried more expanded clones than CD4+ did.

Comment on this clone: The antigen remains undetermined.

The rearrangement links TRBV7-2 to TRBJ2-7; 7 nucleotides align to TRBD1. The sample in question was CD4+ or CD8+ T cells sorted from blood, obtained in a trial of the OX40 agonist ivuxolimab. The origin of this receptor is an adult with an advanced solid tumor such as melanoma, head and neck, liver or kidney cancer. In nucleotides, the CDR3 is TGTGCCAGCAGCTTAGATAGGGGGCGTCTCGAGCAGTACTTC. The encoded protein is CASSLDRGRLEQYF. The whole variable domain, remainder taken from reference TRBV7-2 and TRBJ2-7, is GAGVSQSPSNKVTEKGKDVELRCDPISGHTALYWYRQSLGQGLEFLIYFQGNSAPDKSGLPSDRFSAERTGGSVSTLTIQRTQQEDSAVYLCASSLDRGRLEQYFGPGTRLTVT.